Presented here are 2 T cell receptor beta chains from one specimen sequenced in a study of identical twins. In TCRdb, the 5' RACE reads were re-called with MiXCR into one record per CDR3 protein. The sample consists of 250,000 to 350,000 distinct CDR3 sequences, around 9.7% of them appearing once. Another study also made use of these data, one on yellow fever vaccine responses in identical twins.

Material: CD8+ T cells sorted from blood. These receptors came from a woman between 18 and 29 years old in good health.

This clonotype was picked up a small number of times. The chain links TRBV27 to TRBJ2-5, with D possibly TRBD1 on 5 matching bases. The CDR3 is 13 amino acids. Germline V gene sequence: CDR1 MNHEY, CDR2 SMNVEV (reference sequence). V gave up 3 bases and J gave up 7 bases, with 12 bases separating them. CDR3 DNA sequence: TGTGCCAGCAGTTTGTGGACATCTGGGACCCAGTACTTC. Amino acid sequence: CASSLWTSGTQYF.

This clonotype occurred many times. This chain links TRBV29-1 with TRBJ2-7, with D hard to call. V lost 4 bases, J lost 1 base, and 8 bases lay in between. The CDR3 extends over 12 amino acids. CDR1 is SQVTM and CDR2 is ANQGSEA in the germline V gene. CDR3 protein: CSVVVSSYEQYF. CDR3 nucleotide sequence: TGCAGCGTTGTAGTCAGTTCCTACGAGCAGTACTTC.